This T cell receptor beta chain was sequenced in a study of human T cells and chemical hapten exposure. Study summary: Across its roughly 22 weeks, the study gave patients weekly diphenylcyclopropenone doses to the scalp.

Per the authors' pipeline: A per-sample median of approximately 87,000 TCRs was observed, with counts ranging from roughly 20,000 to 690,600. TCRdb ran MiXCR on the RACE reads and lists one entry per CDR3 protein. It is TCRdb's table, rather than the study itself, that gives the V and J calls and clone size. The sample yields 180,000 or so distinct CDR3 sequences, 25% to 30% seen once. About this clonotype: Its antigen remains unknown.

Study results and caveats: TCRs whose frequency exceeded 1 in 1000 remained the same following DPC sensitization.

V gave up 6 bases and J gave up 1 base, with 10 bases separating them. The CDR3 totals 13 residues. The germline gives CDR1 MDHEN, CDR2 SYDVKM. Specified time point: pre-sensitization, week 0. Treatment indicated: therapeutic diphenylcyclopropenone sensitization with weekly scalp DPC. Sequencing started from total RNA isolated from unfractionated whole blood. The TCR sequence derives from a woman in her 30s with alopecia areata. Some clones in this sample may be carry-over from other donors' samples. J is TRBJ2-7 and V is TRBV28, with D tentatively TRBD1 (6 bases). The specimen comprised whole blood, sampled in connection with sensitization to the hapten diphenylcyclopropenone (DPC). CDR3 nucleotides: TGTGCCAGCAGCCGAGACAGGTCCTACGAGCAGTACTTC. This sequence encodes CASSRDRSYEQYF. The full variable domain, with the rest looked up from reference TRBV28 and TRBJ2-7, is DVKVTQSSRYLVKRTGEKVFLECVQDMDHENMFWYRQDPGLGLRLIYFSYDVKMKEKGDIPEGYSVSREKKERFSLILESASTNQTSMYLCASSRDRSYEQYFGPGTRLTVT.